The entry that follows covers one T cell receptor beta chain sequence. This clonotype was recorded many times. Its antigen is still unknown. The input lacks base qualities; no much larger clone sits a single base away. Set within a cohort of healthcare workers in London, UK, this nested case-control study involved weekly PCR testing of nasopharyngeal swabs along with blood sampling. Healthcare workers were enrolled in the week of the UK lockdown, from 23 to 31 March 2020, and were followed every week for up to about 15 weeks. This sample was included in a study of early T cells in non-severe SARS-CoV-2 infection (dated by TCRdb to the early 2020s). In the study overall: Because TCR sequencing relied on bulk RNA taken from unsorted whole blood, pairing of alpha and beta chains was not possible.

The method behind the library was 5' RACE. The reads were generated on a NextSeq 500. To correct for sequencing error and PCR bias, the TCR library protocol tagged individual cDNA molecules with unique molecular identifiers. Sequencing covered both TCR alpha and beta chains, and within each sample the abundances of alpha and beta sequences were tightly co-correlated. The paper's data handling went like this. Decombinator V4 was used to annotate the V gene, J gene and CDR3 of the TCR sequences. Expanded TCRs were defined as changing significantly between any two time points under a Poisson model with p below 0.0001. TCR abundances were normalised to the total number of TCRs sequenced per sample and were expressed as counts per million. A search of VDJdb, accessed on 1 November 2021, was run for TCRs annotated to CMV, EBV and SARS-CoV-2, with TCRs annotated for multiple antigens excluded. The raw public data were reprocessed by TCRdb itself: fastp quality trimming at Q25, MiXCR clonotype calling, in-frame beta chains only. Merged by CDR3 protein, the rows form single entries marked with the most common genes and DNA. What appears here as the V and J calls and clone size reflects TCRdb's work, not the paper's. The sample yields 80,000 or so distinct CDR3 sequences; 15% to 19% were counted once. Roughly 12% of the sample is held by the ten biggest clonotypes.

General conclusions and limits of the study: VDJdb matching was skewed toward anti-spike CD8 responses and likely underestimated virus-specific expansions, missing private and CD4 specificities.

Sequences were obtained from whole blood. The source of this sequence is an adult who was a healthcare worker with PCR-confirmed SARS-CoV-2 infection or an uninfected control (not recorded which).

The base sequence is TGCAGTGCTGGACGGGGATACTACGAGCAGTACTTC. The resulting protein is CSAGRGYYEQYF. The rearranged segments are TRBV20-1 and TRBJ2-7; the D gene is perhaps TRBD2, from 5 matching bases. V and J are truncated by 5 bases and 3 bases respectively, leaving an intervening sequence of 11 bases. From cysteine to phenylalanine, the CDR3 is 12 amino acids long. Only CDR3 DNA remains: 36 bases, in frame from the first base. Per the germline V gene (reference sequence), DFQATT is the CDR1 and SNEGSKA is the CDR2.